A single sample gave rise to the 6 T cell receptor beta chains below, sequenced in a study of cytomegalovirus exposure and HLA in healthy donors. PCR involved 60 Vbeta and 13 Jbeta primers. Profiled with immunoSEQ multiplex PCR; TCRdb holds only in-frame clones, not every one. In the table there are 100,000 to 150,000 clones, roughly 72% of which are singletons. The sequenced sample was PBMCs. The receptors derive from a woman in her forties or fifties in good health and CMV-seronegative.

V gene TRBV2 combines with J gene TRBJ2-7; D might be TRBD1 (6 bases). Germline-derived CDR1 and CDR2 are SNHLY and FYNNEI. This CDR3 is built from 12 residues. V lost 6 bases and J lost 3, with 9 bases in between. As DNA, the CDR3 is TGTGCCAGCAGGCAGGGGAGCTACGAGCAGTACGTC. Protein: CASRQGSYEQYV.

In nucleotides, the CDR3 is TGTGCCAGCTCAAATACAGGGGGCCGCTATGGCTACACCTTC. Translation: CASSNTGGRYGYTF. The V and J genes are TRBV7-3 and TRBJ1-2; TRBD1 aligns across 9 bases. V lost 8 bases, J lost 4 bases, and 8 bases stayed unmatched. Germline CDR1 and CDR2: SGHTA and FQGTGA. There are 14 residues in the CDR3.

This chain uses TRBV5-4 with TRBJ2-2; TRBD1 is a possible D gene (5 bases). The CDR3 consists of 15 residues. Trimming took off 0 bases at V and 3 bases at J, with 9 bases between the two ends. CDR1 is SGHNT, CDR2 YYREEE, per germline (reference sequence). The DNA for the CDR3 is TGTGCCAGCAGCTTGGCCAGGGTTGACACCGGGGAGCTGTTTTTT. Its translation is CASSLARVDTGELFF.

The gene calls are TRBV30 and TRBJ2-1, with D maybe TRBD2 (6 bases). V shed 4 bases and J shed 4 bases, with 8 bases lying between them. The CDR3 runs 12 residues. Germline V gives CDR1 GTSNPN, CDR2 SVGIG (reference sequence). The CDR3 nucleotides read TGTGCCTGGAAGAGCGGGTACAATGAGCAGTTCTTC. Translating it yields CAWKSGYNEQFF.

This rearrangement joins TRBV9 to TRBJ1-2; TRBD1 is a possible D gene (6 bases). V lost 0 bases, J lost 5 bases, and 14 bases lay in between. This CDR3 is built from 15 residues. Looked up from germline, CDR1 is SGDLS and CDR2 is YYNGEE. This CDR3 is CASSVVNRDTYGYTF. The DNA of the CDR3 is TGTGCCAGCAGCGTAGTAAACAGGGATACTTATGGCTACACCTTC.

The V and J genes are TRBV18 and TRBJ1-5; D is uncertain. The CDR3 spans 14 residues. CDR1 KGHSH and CDR2 LQKENI come from the germline V gene. The V and J ends lost 5 bases and 1 base respectively, with 9 bases between them. The CDR3, as DNA: TGTGCCAGCTCAAGCGTGATCAGCAATCAGCCCCAGCATTTT. Protein: CASSSVISNQPQHF. Using reference TRBV18 and TRBJ1-5 for the parts outside the CDR3, the full variable domain is NAGVMQNPRHLVRRRGQEARLRCSPMKGHSHVYWYRQLPEEGLKFMVYLQKENIIDESGMPKERFSAEFPKEGPSILRIQQVVRGDSAAYFCASSSVISNQPQHFGDGTRLSIL.